Sequencing of this T cell receptor (beta chain) was carried out in a study of T cells after yellow fever vaccination (dated 2019 in TCRdb). Notes on the research overall: Staining for CD3, CD45RA, CCR7 and CD95 was used to sort memory subsets (EM, EMRA, CM and Tscm) on a BD FACS Aria III. Libraries from fractions with low cell numbers were prepared with the SMART-Seq v4 Ultra Low Input RNA kit. To track T-cell clones before and after primary and booster YFV17D yellow fever vaccination, bulk TCR alpha and beta repertoires were sequenced longitudinally. Two healthy male donors, one aged 18 to 30 and one aged 30 to 40 years, made up the cohort. Blood was collected at multiple timepoints before and after primary and secondary immunization, and bulk PBMC replicates and cell subsets were isolated. Memory subsets were sorted on days 0, 15 and 45 and at 18 months after primary vaccination, and on days 0, 15 and 45 after the 30-year booster.

Sequencing used an Illumina NovaSeq 6000. Synthesis of TCR cDNA relied on 5'RACE template switching, a step that introduced a universal primer site along with unique molecular identifiers. cDNA synthesis was primed from both the TCR alpha and TCR beta constant segments. Library amplification involved two PCR steps, and the second step added sample barcodes and sequencing adapters. Libraries were sequenced on Illumina HiSeq 2500 (2x100 bp) or NovaSeq (2x150 bp). For the original study's pipeline: MIGEC was used to demultiplex reads and collapse the reads into UMI consensus sequences, and MiXCR was used for V(D)J alignment. Clonotypes responding to the vaccine were identified with edgeR on replicate PBMC samples, with the criteria of FDR below 0.01 and a log2 fold change above 5 up to day 15. Each bulk clonotype received a CD4 or CD8 identity based on whether the sequenced CD4 or CD8 repertoire contained that clonotype at higher abundance. To estimate how each clone was distributed across memory phenotypes, clonotype frequencies in memory subsets were weighted by FACS-sorted cell numbers. TCRdb trimmed public reads at Q25 via fastp, called clones via MiXCR and kept in-frame beta chains. Rows are unified per CDR3 protein, each entry keeping the most common DNA and genes. TCRdb, not the authors, supplied the V and J calls. This sample is represented by approximately 58,000 distinct CDR3 sequences; around 6.1% of them were singletons. The ten largest clones add up to 25% to 40% of the sample.

The sample's treatment or condition label is to be understood as: live attenuated yellow fever vaccine strain. PBMCs were isolated from peripheral blood using a standard Ficoll-Paque protocol. RNA from sorted memory subsets was extracted with the RNeasy Micro Kit. Results the study describes overall, beyond this receptor: Most clones expanded after primary vaccination (around 96% of CD4 and approximately 90% of CD8) were re-detected after the booster, suggesting that broad memory maintenance occurred. On day 0, almost all vaccine-responding clonotypes were found to be below detection in the sorted memory subsets. A small share of clonotypes occurred in both CD4 and CD8 compartments, likely arising from convergent recombination. Because only two donors were included in the study, the extent to which the findings can be generalized is limited. Because abundant contaminating clonotypes from the bulk population could be contained in FACS-sorted repertoires, computational filtering was required. Compared with the primary T-cell response, the secondary T-cell response was weaker but faster, peaking on day 5 rather than day 15.

On this clonotype: Base qualities are not provided; no much larger clone lies one nucleotide away.

From cysteine to phenylalanine, the CDR3 is 14 amino acids long. The sequence is cut down to CDR3 DNA, 42 bases in frame from base 1. The germline V gene provides CDR1 SGHAT and CDR2 FQNNGV. Relative to germline, V is 6 bases shorter and J is 0 bases shorter, with 12 bases between their ends. This TCR was sampled from a man between 18 and 35 years old who received the YFV17D yellow fever vaccine. The chain links TRBV11-2 with TRBJ2-7, with the D gene not clear enough to name. Source: PBMCs, either bulk or a sorted T-cell subset (CD4+, CD8+, memory, or dextramer-sorted; not recorded which), taken on the day of the yellow fever booster vaccination. The CDR3 protein is CASRTAWSSYEQYF. The sequenced DNA is TGTGCCAGCAGGACCGCGTGGAGCTCCTACGAGCAGTACTTC.